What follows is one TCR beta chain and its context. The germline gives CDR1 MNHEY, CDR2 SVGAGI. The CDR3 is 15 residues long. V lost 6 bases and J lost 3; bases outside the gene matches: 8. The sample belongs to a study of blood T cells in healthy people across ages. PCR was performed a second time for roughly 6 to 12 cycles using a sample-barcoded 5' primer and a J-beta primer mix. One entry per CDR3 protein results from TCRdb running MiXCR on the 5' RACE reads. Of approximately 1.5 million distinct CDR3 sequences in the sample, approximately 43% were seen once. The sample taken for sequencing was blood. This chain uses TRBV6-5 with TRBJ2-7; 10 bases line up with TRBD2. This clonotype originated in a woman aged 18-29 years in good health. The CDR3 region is CASRSLAGVDYEQYF. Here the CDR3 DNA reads TGTGCCAGCAGGTCCCTAGCGGGAGTAGACTACGAGCAGTACTTC.